These 15 T cell receptor beta chains originate from one sample sequenced in a study of response to subunit inactivated influenza vaccine. Via MiXCR, TCRdb re-called the RT-PCR reads, giving one row per CDR3 protein. The sample lists fewer than 700,000 distinct CDR3 sequences, 13% occurring once. Sequenced here: PBMCs from blood, sampled about 40 days after vaccination. These receptors came from a middle-aged man who received an inactivated influenza vaccine.

A few counts support this clonotype. The chain uses TRBV3-1 and TRBJ2-1; 12 nucleotides match TRBD2. This CDR3 is built from 18 residues. Germline CDR1 is LGHDT and CDR2 is YNNKEL (reference sequence). Trimming removed 2 bases from V and 7 bases from J; junction bases left unmatched: 12. The CDR3 bases are TGTGCCAGCAGCCAATTCCTGACTAGCGGGAGTGTAGGGAATGAGCAGTTCTTC. Its translation is CASSQFLTSGSVGNEQFF.

The table lists this clonotype with a few counts. The chain couples TRBV11-2 to TRBJ2-2, with D uncertain. The V end was cut by 9 bases, the J end by 5 bases, with 19 bases between. Germline V lookup: CDR1 SGHAT, CDR2 FQNNGV. The CDR3 length is 15 residues. CDR3 sequence reads: CASLSPFSSTGELFF. In DNA form, the CDR3 reads TGTGCCAGTTTGTCCCCCTTTTCGAGTACCGGGGAGCTGTTTTTT.

The chain joins TRBV6-5 to TRBJ1-6, with D perhaps TRBD1 (6 bases). CDR3 length equals 15 residues. Germline lookup yields CDR1 MNHEY and CDR2 SVGAGI. V was shortened by 2 bases and J by 10 bases, with 15 bases between the two germline ends. The CDR3 bases are TGTGCCAGCAGTTACCGACGGACAGTGGGGTCACCCCTCCACTTT. Its protein is CASSYRRTVGSPLHF.

The chain couples TRBV7-2 to TRBJ1-1; D is possibly TRBD1 (5 bases). There are 15 residues in the CDR3. The germline V gene encodes CDR1 SGHTA and CDR2 FQGNSA. Trimming removed 7 bases from V and 0 bases from J, with 15 bases in between. The CDR3 protein is CASTPPGSMNTEAFF. The CDR3 nucleotides read TGTGCCAGCACCCCCCCAGGGAGCATGAACACTGAAGCTTTCTTT.

This clonotype showed up just a few times. The gene calls are TRBV21-1 and TRBJ2-5; the DNA was not compared with TRBD1, the D call given in the table. TRBV21-1 is given as a pseudogene. This CDR3 has 16 amino acids. The CDR3 here is CASSNLSGLLRGTQYF. The CDR3 DNA follows: TGTGCCAGCAGCAATCTCAGCGGCCTACTTAGGGGGACCCAGTACTTC.

This clonotype was picked up a small number of times. The chain couples TRBV5-4 to TRBJ2-3; D is perhaps TRBD2 (5 bases). The CDR3 has 14 residues. Germline V gene data show CDR1 as SGHNT and CDR2 as YYREEE (reference sequence). V lost 4 bases and J 2 bases, leaving 11 bases between the germline ends. Here the CDR3 DNA reads TGTGCCAGCAGCCGGGGTGGGGACACAGATACGCAGTATTTT. It yields the protein CASSRGGDTDTQYF.

The sample holds a few counts of this clonotype. The chain recombines TRBV5-1 with TRBJ2-1; TRBD2 matches at 7 bases. The CDR3 runs 18 residues. CDR1 SGHRS and CDR2 YFSETQ come from the germline V gene. The V gene end was trimmed by 3 bases and the J gene end by 8 bases; junction bases not matched to a gene: 20. In nucleotides, the CDR3 is TGCGCCAGCAGCTGGCGAGTGAGTGGCGGGAGAGGGTTGGATGAGCAGTTCTTC. As protein: CASSWRVSGGRGLDEQFF.

The chain employs TRBV5-1 and TRBJ2-1; the match to TRBD1 covers 9 bases. The V segment lost 6 bases and the J segment 4 bases; nucleotides outside the gene matches: 5. CDR3 length: 14 residues. Germline V CDR1 and CDR2: SGHRS, YFSETQ. CDR3 nucleotide sequence: TGCGCCAGCAACACAGGGGGCGCATACAATGAGCAGTTCTTC. Amino acids: CASNTGGAYNEQFF. Supplemented by reference TRBV5-1 and TRBJ2-1, the full variable domain reads KAGVTQTPRYLIKTRGQQVTLSCSPISGHRSVSWYQQTPGQGLQFLFEYFSETQRNKGNFPGRFSGRQFSNSRSEMNVSTLELGDSALYLCASNTGGAYNEQFFGPGTRLTVL.

This rearrangement joins TRBV9 to TRBJ2-7; TRBD1 matches 9 bases. The germline CDR1 and CDR2 sequences are SGDLS and YYNGEE. The CDR3 length is 14 residues. Trimming took 0 bases from V and 5 from J; bases not matched to a gene: 3. The CDR3: CASSVGDRAHEQYF. For the CDR3, the DNA is TGTGCCAGCAGCGTAGGGGACAGGGCCCACGAGCAGTACTTC. The complete variable domain, with remaining parts taken from reference TRBV9 and TRBJ2-7, reads DSGVTQTPKHLITATGQRVTLRCSPRSGDLSVYWYQQSLDQGLQFLIQYYNGEERAKGNILERFSAQQFPDLHSELNLSSLELGDSALYFCASSVGDRAHEQYFGPGTRLTVT.

The chain uses TRBV10-3 and TRBJ2-2, with D perhaps TRBD2 (6 bases). CDR3 length: 16 amino acids. Trimming cost V 2 bases and J 10 bases, with 20 bases left between them. Per the germline V gene, CDR1 is ENHRY and CDR2 is SYGVKD. CDR3 amino acids: CAISEPGPSEMVELFF. For the CDR3, the DNA is TGTGCCATCAGTGAGCCCGGGCCTAGCGAGATGGTGGAGCTGTTTTTT.

This clonotype was seen a handful of times. CDR3 nucleotide sequence: TGTGCCAGCAGTGAACGTGGAAGCGGGGGCCCCGATGAGCAGTTCTTC. This encodes CASSERGSGGPDEQFF. This chain joins TRBV6-4 and TRBJ2-1, with 8 positions matching TRBD2. Germline CDR1 reads MRHNA; CDR2 reads SNTAGT. J lost 8 bases, V lost 3 bases, and 12 bases had no gene match. This CDR3 has 16 residues.

This clonotype has a handful of counts. The CDR3 is CASSPGQGRNVEQFF. DNA of the CDR3: TGTGCCAGCAGCCCAGGACAGGGGAGGAACGTTGAGCAGTTCTTC. This rearrangement joins TRBV7-2 to TRBJ2-1; 9 nucleotides align to TRBD1. V was clipped by 5 bases and J by 9 bases; unmatched bases: 11. CDR3 size: 15 residues. Per the germline V gene, CDR1 is SGHTA and CDR2 is FQGNSA.

This clonotype was detected ten times or more. The chain recombines TRBV29-1 with TRBJ2-5, with D possibly matching TRBD1 (6 bases). V dropped 4 bases and J dropped 4 bases, with 16 bases sitting between them. CDR3 size: 14 residues. The germline gives CDR1 SQVTM, CDR2 ANQGSEA. DNA of the CDR3: TGCAGCGTTGGTCCCAGGGGTAGTCCAGAGACCCAGTACTTC. Protein product: CSVGPRGSPETQYF.

This sequence joins TRBV5-1 and TRBJ2-2, with 8 bases fitting TRBD2. The CDR3 is 16 amino acids. V dropped 0 bases and J dropped 1; count of bases not matched to a gene: 2. Germline V gene sequence: CDR1 SGHRS, CDR2 YFSETQ. The CDR3 DNA reads as TGCGCCAGCAGCTTGGGAAGCGGGGGGAACACCGGGGAGCTGTTTTTT. Protein sequence: CASSLGSGGNTGELFF.

This sequence joins TRBV3-1 and TRBJ2-7; TRBD1 is a possible D gene (5 bases). This CDR3 region has 17 residues. Germline CDR1 is LGHDT and CDR2 is YNNKEL (reference sequence). V was trimmed by 0 bases and J by 0 bases, leaving 15 bases between them. DNA for the CDR3: TGTGCCAGCAGCCAAGATCTCACAGGCCTTTACTCCTACGAGCAGTACTTC. Translated, it gives CASSQDLTGLYSYEQYF.